This record covers a single T cell receptor beta chain. These data originate in a study of cytomegalovirus exposure and HLA in healthy donors. 60 Vbeta and 13 Jbeta primers were used in PCR. Measured with immunoSEQ multiplex PCR; TCRdb has only the in-frame clones, and not every one. There are about 130,000 clones in the sample; more than 60% occur only once, and roughly 13% lies in the top ten. V was cut by 4 bases and J by 13 bases, with 14 bases left in between. In germline, CDR1 is MNHEY, CDR2 SMNVEV (reference sequence). This CDR3 has 13 amino acids. The chain couples TRBV27 to TRBJ1-6; maybe TRBD1 (6 bases). The sample taken for sequencing was PBMCs. The sequence was collected from a woman between 55 and 75 years old in good health and CMV-seropositive. The CDR3 spells CASSYIQGSPLHF. The CDR3 DNA reads as TGTGCCAGCAGTTATATACAGGGAAGCCCCCTCCACTTT.